The clone carrying this TCR beta chain appeared once. The target antigen is unknown. Healthy Caucasian individuals made up all the donors. The data were obtained in a study of identical twins. Whole-study results and caveats: Insertions ran lower in abundant cord blood beta clonotypes, though not in memory repertoires. Not following the same donors, the study drew its conclusions from cross-sectional statistical analysis.

V was cut by 5 bases and J by 6 bases, with 20 bases left in between. There are 15 residues in the CDR3. Germline V lookup: CDR1 DFQATT, CDR2 SNEGSKA (reference sequence). A universal primer site was incorporated via template switching, and the cDNA contained unique molecular identifiers. TCRdb reprocessed the 5' RACE reads with MiXCR, giving one entry per CDR3 protein. The table records some 1,700,000 distinct CDR3 sequences, more than 30% of them present only once. The sequence came from a newborn girl in good health. This chain joins TRBV20-1 and TRBJ2-4; D possibly corresponds to TRBD2 (6 bases). Sequencing used cord blood. DNA of the CDR3: TGCAGTGCTTCACCCATCCTAGCGATCAGAAACATTCAGTACTTC. Protein product: CSASPILAIRNIQYF.